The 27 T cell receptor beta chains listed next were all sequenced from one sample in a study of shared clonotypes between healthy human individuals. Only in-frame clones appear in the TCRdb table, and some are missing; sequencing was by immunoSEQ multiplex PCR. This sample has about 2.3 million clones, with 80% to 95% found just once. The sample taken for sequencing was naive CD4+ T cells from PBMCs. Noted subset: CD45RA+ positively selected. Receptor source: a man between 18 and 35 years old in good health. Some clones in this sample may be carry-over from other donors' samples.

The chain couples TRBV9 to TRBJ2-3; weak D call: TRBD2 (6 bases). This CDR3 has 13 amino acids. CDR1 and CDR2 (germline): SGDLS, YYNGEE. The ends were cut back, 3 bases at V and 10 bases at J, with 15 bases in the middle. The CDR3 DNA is TGTGCCAGCAGCGCCATTGTAGCGGCACCGCAGTATTTT. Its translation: CASSAIVAAPQYF.

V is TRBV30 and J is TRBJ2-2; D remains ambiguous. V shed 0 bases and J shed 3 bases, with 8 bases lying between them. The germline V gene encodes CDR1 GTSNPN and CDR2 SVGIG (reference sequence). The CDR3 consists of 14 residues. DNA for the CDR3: TGTGCCTGGAGTGTAGGGCGGTACACCGGGGAGCTGTTTTTT. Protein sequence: CAWSVGRYTGELFF.

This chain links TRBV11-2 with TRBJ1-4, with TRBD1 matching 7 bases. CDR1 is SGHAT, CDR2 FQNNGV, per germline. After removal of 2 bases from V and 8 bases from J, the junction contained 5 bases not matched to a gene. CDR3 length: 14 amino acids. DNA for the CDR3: TGTGCCAGCAGCTTAACCAGGGGGAGCGAAAAACTGTTTTTT. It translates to CASSLTRGSEKLFF.

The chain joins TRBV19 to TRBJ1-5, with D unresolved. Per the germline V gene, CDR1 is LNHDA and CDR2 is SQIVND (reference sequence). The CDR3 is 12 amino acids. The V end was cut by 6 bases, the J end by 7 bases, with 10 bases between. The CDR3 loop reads CASSLLSQPQHF. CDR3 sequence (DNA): TGTGCCAGTAGCCTATTGTCCCAGCCCCAGCATTTT.

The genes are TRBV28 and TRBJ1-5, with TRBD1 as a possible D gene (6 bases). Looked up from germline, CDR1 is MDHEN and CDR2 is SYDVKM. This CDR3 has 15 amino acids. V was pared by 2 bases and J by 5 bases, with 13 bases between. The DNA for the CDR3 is TGTGCCAGCAGTTTAGAGGGTAGGGGGGATCAGCCCCAGCATTTT. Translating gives CASSLEGRGDQPQHF.

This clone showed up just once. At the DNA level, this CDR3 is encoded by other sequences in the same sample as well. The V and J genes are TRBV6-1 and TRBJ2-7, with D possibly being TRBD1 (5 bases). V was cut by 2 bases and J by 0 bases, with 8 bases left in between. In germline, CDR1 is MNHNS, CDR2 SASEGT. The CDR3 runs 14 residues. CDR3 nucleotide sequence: TGTGCCAGCAGTGAAAGGGGCACCTCCTACGAGCAGTACTTC. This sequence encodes CASSERGTSYEQYF.

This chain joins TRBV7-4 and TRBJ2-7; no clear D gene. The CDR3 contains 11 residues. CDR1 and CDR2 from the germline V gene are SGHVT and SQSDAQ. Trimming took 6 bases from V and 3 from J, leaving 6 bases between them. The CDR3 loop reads CASRDVYEQYF. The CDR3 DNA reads TGTGCCAGCAGGGACGTCTACGAGCAGTACTTC.

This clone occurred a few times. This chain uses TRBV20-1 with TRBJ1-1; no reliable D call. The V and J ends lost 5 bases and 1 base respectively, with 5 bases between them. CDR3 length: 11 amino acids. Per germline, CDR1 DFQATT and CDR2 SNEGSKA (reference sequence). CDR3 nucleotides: TGCAGTGCTTCAGAGAACACTGAAGCTTTCTTT. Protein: CSASENTEAFF.

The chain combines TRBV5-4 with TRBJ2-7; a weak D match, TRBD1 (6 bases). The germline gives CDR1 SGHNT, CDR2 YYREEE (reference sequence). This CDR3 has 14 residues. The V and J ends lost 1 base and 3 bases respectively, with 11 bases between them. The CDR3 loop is CASSLTGMVYEQYF. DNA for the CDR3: TGTGCCAGCAGCTTGACAGGGATGGTCTACGAGCAGTACTTC.

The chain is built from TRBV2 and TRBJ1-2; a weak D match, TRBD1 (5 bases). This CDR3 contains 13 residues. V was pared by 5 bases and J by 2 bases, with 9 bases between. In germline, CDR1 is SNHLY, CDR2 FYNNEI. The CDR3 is CASSQSGNYGYTF. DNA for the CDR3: TGTGCCAGCAGTCAATCAGGGAACTATGGCTACACCTTC. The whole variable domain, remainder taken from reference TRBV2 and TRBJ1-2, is EPEVTQTPSHQVTQMGQEVILRCVPISNHLYFYWYRQILGQKVEFLVSFYNNEISEKSEIFDDQFSVERPDGSNFTLKIRSTKLEDSAMYFCASSQSGNYGYTFGSGTRLTVV.

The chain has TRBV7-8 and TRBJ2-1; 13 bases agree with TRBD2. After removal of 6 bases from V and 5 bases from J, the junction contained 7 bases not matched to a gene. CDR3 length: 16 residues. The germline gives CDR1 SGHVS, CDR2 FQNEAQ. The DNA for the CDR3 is TGTGCCAGCAGTTCGACTAGCGGGAGGCCTCACAATGAGCAGTTCTTC. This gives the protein CASSSTSGRPHNEQFF. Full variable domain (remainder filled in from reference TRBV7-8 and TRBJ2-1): GAGVSQSPRYKVAKRGQDVALRCDPISGHVSLFWYQQALGQGPEFLTYFQNEAQLDKSGLPSDRFFAERPEGSVSTLKIQRTQQEDSAVYLCASSSTSGRPHNEQFFGPGTRLTVL.

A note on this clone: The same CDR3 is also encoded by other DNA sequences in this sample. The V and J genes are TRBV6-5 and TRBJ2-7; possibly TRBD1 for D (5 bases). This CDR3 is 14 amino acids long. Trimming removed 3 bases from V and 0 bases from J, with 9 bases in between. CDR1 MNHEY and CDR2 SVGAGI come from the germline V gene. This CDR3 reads CASSYVQGSYEQYF. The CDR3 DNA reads TGTGCCAGCAGTTATGTGCAGGGCTCCTACGAGCAGTACTTC.

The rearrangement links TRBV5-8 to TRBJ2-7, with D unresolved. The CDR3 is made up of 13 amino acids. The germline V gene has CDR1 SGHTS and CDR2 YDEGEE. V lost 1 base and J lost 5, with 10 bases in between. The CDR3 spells CASSLYGVHEQYF. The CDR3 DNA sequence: TGTGCCAGCAGCTTGTATGGGGTCCACGAGCAGTACTTC.

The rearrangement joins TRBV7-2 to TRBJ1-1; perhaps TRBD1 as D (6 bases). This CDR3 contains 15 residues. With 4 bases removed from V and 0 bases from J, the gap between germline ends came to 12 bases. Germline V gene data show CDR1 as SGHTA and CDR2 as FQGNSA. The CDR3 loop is CASSSGVLMNTEAFF. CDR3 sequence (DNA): TGTGCCAGCAGCTCAGGGGTGTTAATGAACACTGAAGCTTTCTTT.

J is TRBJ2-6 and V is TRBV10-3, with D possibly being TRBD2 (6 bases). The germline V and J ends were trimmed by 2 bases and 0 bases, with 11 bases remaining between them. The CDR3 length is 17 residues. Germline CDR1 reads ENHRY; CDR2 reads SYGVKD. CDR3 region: CAISEEGRISGANVLTF. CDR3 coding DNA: TGTGCCATCAGTGAGGAAGGGAGGATCTCTGGGGCCAACGTCCTGACTTTC.

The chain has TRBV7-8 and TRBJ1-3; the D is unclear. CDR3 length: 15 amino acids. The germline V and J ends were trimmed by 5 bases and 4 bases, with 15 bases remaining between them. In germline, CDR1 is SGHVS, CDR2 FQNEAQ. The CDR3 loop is CASSLQSRAGNTIYF. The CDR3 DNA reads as TGTGCCAGCAGCCTCCAGTCTAGGGCGGGAAACACCATATATTTT.

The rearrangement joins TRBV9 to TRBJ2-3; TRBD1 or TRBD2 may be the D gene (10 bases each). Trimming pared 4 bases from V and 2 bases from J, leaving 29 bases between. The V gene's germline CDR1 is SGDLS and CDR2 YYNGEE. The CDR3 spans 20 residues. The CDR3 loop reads CASSQTGGGFSGRFTDTQYF. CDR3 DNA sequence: TGTGCCAGCAGCCAGACAGGGGGCGGTTTTAGCGGGAGGTTCACAGATACGCAGTATTTT.

CDR3 protein: CASSLEGSANTDTQYF. In DNA form, the CDR3 reads TGCGCCAGCAGCTTGGAAGGTTCGGCTAACACAGATACGCAGTATTTT. V gene TRBV5-1 combines with J gene TRBJ2-3; unclear D gene. The CDR3 extends over 16 amino acids. V lost 0 bases and J 2 bases, leaving 13 bases between the germline ends. The germline V gene encodes CDR1 SGHRS and CDR2 YFSETQ.

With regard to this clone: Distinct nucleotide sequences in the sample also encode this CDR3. CDR3 loop: CSVGASGANVLTF. For the CDR3, the DNA is TGCAGCGTTGGAGCCTCTGGGGCCAACGTCCTGACTTTC. This rearrangement joins TRBV29-1 to TRBJ2-6; D call uncertain. CDR1 and CDR2 from the germline V gene are SQVTM and ANQGSEA. V lost 4 bases to trimming and J lost 0 bases, with 4 bases between them. CDR3 length: 13 amino acids.

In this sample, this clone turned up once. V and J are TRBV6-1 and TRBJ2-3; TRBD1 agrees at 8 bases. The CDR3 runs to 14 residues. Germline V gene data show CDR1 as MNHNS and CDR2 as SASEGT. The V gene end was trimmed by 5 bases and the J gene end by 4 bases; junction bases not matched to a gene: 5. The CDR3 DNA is TGTGCCAGCAGTAAGGACAGGGTTGCAGATACGCAGTATTTT. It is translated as CASSKDRVADTQYF.

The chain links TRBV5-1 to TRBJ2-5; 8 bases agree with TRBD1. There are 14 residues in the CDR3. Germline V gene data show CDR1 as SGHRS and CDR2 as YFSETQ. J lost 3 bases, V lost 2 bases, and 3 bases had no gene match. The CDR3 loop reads CASSFRTGKETQYF. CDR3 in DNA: TGCGCCAGCAGCTTCAGGACAGGGAAAGAGACCCAGTACTTC.

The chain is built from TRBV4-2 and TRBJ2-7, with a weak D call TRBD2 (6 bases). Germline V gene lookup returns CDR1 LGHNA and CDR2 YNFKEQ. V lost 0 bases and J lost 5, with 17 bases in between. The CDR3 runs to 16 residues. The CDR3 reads CASSQDPFRESNEQYF. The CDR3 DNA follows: TGTGCCAGCAGCCAAGATCCGTTTCGGGAGTCGAACGAGCAGTACTTC.

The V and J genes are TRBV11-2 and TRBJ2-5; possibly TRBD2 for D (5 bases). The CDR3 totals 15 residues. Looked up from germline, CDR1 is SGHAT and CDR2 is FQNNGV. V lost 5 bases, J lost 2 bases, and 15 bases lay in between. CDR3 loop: CASSPPTDSQETQYF. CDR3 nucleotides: TGTGCCAGCAGCCCCCCGACGGACTCTCAAGAGACCCAGTACTTC.

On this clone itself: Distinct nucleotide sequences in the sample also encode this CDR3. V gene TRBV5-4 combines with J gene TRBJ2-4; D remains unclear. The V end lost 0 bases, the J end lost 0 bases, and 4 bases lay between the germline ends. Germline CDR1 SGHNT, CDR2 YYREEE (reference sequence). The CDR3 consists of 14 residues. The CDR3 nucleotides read TGTGCCAGCAGCTTGGGTGGAGCCAAAAACATTCAGTACTTC. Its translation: CASSLGGAKNIQYF. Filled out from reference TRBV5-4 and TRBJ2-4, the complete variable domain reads ETGVTQSPTHLIKTRGQQVTLRCSSQSGHNTVSWYQQALGQGPQFIFQYYREEENGRGNFPPRFSGLQFPNYSSELNVNALELDDSALYLCASSLGGAKNIQYFGAGTRLSVL.

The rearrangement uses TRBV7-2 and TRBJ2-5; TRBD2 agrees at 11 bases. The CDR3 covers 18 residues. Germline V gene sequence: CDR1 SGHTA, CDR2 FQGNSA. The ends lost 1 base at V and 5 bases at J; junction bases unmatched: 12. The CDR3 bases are TGTGCCAGCAGCTTAGGTACTAGCGGGAGCCCAAGCGAGGAGACCCAGTACTTC. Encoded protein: CASSLGTSGSPSEETQYF.

For the CDR3, the DNA is TGTGCCAGCGCTTCCAGCGGGAGGAGTTACGAGCAGTACTTC. The encoded protein is CASASSGRSYEQYF. V and J are TRBV7-3 and TRBJ2-7; 9 bases are shared with TRBD2. CDR3 size: 14 residues. With V trimmed by 8 bases and J by 4 bases, 9 bases remained unmatched. The germline V gene encodes CDR1 SGHTA and CDR2 FQGTGA.

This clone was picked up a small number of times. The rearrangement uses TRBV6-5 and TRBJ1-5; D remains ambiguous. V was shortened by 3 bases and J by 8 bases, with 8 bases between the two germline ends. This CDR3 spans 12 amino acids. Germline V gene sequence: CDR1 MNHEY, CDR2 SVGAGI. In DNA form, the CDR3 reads TGTGCCAGCAGTTATGCTTGTAAGCCCCAGCATTTT. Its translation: CASSYACKPQHF.